These 20 T cell receptor beta chains originate from one sample sequenced in a study of T cells in Graves' hyperthyroidism and ophthalmopathy. Amplification of TCR beta CDR3 regions was performed using RNA transcripts as template. TCR CDR3 regions were first amplified by RT-PCR with HTBI primers. One entry per CDR3 protein results from TCRdb running MiXCR on the multiplex PCR reads. The data hold around 760,000 distinct CDR3 sequences, with over 35% observed a single time. Sequencing used blood. Receptors were obtained from a woman aged 40 to 50 with Graves' hyperthyroidism.

The V and J genes are TRBV28 and TRBJ1-2; 12 nucleotides match TRBD1. Germline V lookup: CDR1 MDHEN, CDR2 SYDVKM. The CDR3 is made up of 16 amino acids. Germline trimming cut 4 bases from V and 0 bases from J; bases unmatched to any gene: 3. The CDR3 DNA sequence: TGTGCCAGCAGTTCGGGACAGGGGGCGACTAACTATGGCTACACCTTC. This gives the protein CASSSGQGATNYGYTF.

This clonotype was seen ten or more times. V is TRBV7-9 and J is TRBJ1-6; no reliable D call. Germline V lookup: CDR1 SEHNR, CDR2 FQNEAQ (reference sequence). The CDR3 loop spans 14 amino acids. V lost 1 base and J lost 5, with 6 bases in between. This CDR3 is CASSLDWDNSPLHF. Here the CDR3 DNA reads TGTGCCAGCAGCTTAGACTGGGATAATTCACCCCTCCACTTT.

The chain is built from TRBV19 and TRBJ1-5; 10 bases line up with TRBD1. Losses at the gene ends were 5 bases for V and 3 bases for J; bases not matched to a gene: 10. This CDR3 has 17 residues. Looked up from germline, CDR1 is LNHDA and CDR2 is SQIVND (reference sequence). The CDR3 region is CASSPRDRGSYNQPQHF. The CDR3 DNA reads TGTGCCAGTAGTCCCCGGGACAGGGGTTCCTACAATCAGCCCCAGCATTTT. Based on the CDR3 plus reference TRBV19 and TRBJ1-5, the full variable domain is DGGITQSPKYLFRKEGQNVTLSCEQNLNHDAMYWYRQDPGQGLRLIYYSQIVNDFQKGDIAEGYSVSREKKESFPLTVTSAQKNPTAFYLCASSPRDRGSYNQPQHFGDGTRLSIL.

The chain uses TRBV4-3 and TRBJ1-5; a weak D match, TRBD1 (6 bases). This CDR3 is built from 19 residues. Trimming removed 0 bases at V and 1 base at J, with 19 bases between. Germline values: CDR1 LGHNA, CDR2 YSLEER. The CDR3 nucleotides are TGCGCCAGCAGCCAAGAGAACTTTGTGGGGGGCGGAAGCAATCAGCCCCAGCATTTT. It codes for CASSQENFVGGGSNQPQHF.

This clonotype was detected many times. The V call is TRBV20-1, the J call TRBJ2-5, with 10 bases that match TRBD2. V lost 3 bases, J lost 2 bases, and 6 bases stayed unmatched. CDR3 length: 15 residues. Per germline, CDR1 DFQATT and CDR2 SNEGSKA (reference sequence). The CDR3 loop reads CSASPSGSSQETQYF. In DNA, the CDR3 is TGCAGTGCTAGCCCTAGCGGGAGTAGTCAAGAGACCCAGTACTTC.

This clonotype was seen a handful of times. The chain couples TRBV7-9 to TRBJ2-2; possibly TRBD1 or TRBD2 for D (6 bases each). V shed 0 bases and J shed 3 bases, with 11 bases lying between them. The CDR3 loop spans 16 amino acids. Looked up from germline, CDR1 is SEHNR and CDR2 is FQNEAQ (reference sequence). CDR3 residues: CASSLAGGSYTGELFF. The CDR3 DNA is TGTGCCAGCAGCTTAGCCGGGGGCTCTTACACCGGGGAGCTGTTTTTT.

The V gene is TRBV7-8, the J gene TRBJ1-5, with a possible D match to TRBD1 (6 bases). Germline V gene lookup returns CDR1 SGHVS and CDR2 FQNEAQ. Trimming removed 5 bases at V and 3 bases at J, with 14 bases between. The CDR3 extends over 15 amino acids. Here the CDR3 DNA reads TGTGCCAGCAGCAGCGACGGACAGAACAATCAGCCCCAGCATTTT. Protein product: CASSSDGQNNQPQHF.

This chain joins TRBV14 and TRBJ2-7; no clear D. The J call is in doubt because the DNA end fits TRBJ2-5 better. CDR1 is SGHDN, CDR2 FVKESK, per germline. CDR3 length: 11 amino acids. Written as DNA, the CDR3 is TGTGCCAGCAGCCAGAGTCAGACCCAGTACTTC. Translated: CASSQSQTQYF.

This clonotype showed up many times. J is TRBJ2-5 and V is TRBV7-2; D ambiguous. Trimming took off 5 bases at V and 5 bases at J, with 15 bases between the two ends. The CDR3 loop spans 14 amino acids. Germline V gene lookup returns CDR1 SGHTA and CDR2 FQGNSA. In nucleotides, the CDR3 is TGTGCCAGCAGCCGTTTGGACCCCCGGGAGACCCAGTACTTC. Translation gives CASSRLDPRETQYF.

Concerning this clonotype: A much larger clonotype is one base distant, so this may be a read error. V and J are TRBV19 and TRBJ1-4; D is ambiguous. The germline V gene encodes CDR1 LNHDA and CDR2 SQIVND (reference sequence). This CDR3 is 18 amino acids long. Trimming left V 0 bases short and J 4 bases short, with 18 bases between. The CDR3 DNA is TGTGCCAGTAGTATAGAGAGGAGGCGGCACCGTTTTAATGAAAAACTGTTTTTT. Its protein is CASSIERRRHRFNEKLFF.

Notes on this clonotype: A read error may be the cause here, since a much bigger clone is one base away. The genes are TRBV20-1 and TRBJ2-7; D is ambiguous. Judging by the DNA end, TRBJ2-1 fits better; the J call may be wrong. Germline assignment: CDR1 DFQATT and CDR2 SNEGSKA (reference sequence). The CDR3 consists of 12 residues. CDR3 sequence: CSARDRGWEQFF. CDR3 nucleotide sequence: TGCAGTGCTAGAGATCGAGGATGGGAGCAGTTCTTC.

This clonotype was detected a few times. The rearrangement links TRBV7-9 to TRBJ1-2; no clear D gene. This CDR3 is built from 16 residues. Germline lookup yields CDR1 SEHNR and CDR2 FQNEAQ (reference sequence). V was trimmed by 8 bases and J by 8 bases, leaving 27 bases between them. The chain's CDR3 is CASERPRLERRLGYTF. The CDR3 DNA sequence: TGTGCCAGCGAACGACCAAGATTGGAAAGACGCCTCGGCTACACCTTC.

The CDR3 nucleotides are TGTGCCATCAGTGAGCCGATTCTTACGGACAGTAACTATGGCTACACCTTC. The encoded protein is CAISEPILTDSNYGYTF. V gene TRBV10-3 combines with J gene TRBJ1-2; weak D call: TRBD1 (6 bases). Trimming pared 2 bases from V and 1 base from J, leaving 17 bases between. CDR1 is ENHRY, CDR2 SYGVKD, per germline. This CDR3 comprises 17 residues.

This clonotype was observed at least ten times. V is TRBV29-1 and J is TRBJ1-5; TRBD1 is a possible D gene (5 bases). Germline V lookup: CDR1 SQVTM, CDR2 ANQGSEA. The CDR3 runs to 11 residues. V lost 6 bases to trimming and J lost 5 bases, with 8 bases between them. The CDR3: CSVGGDQPQHF. CDR3 sequence (DNA): TGCAGCGTCGGGGGGGATCAGCCCCAGCATTTT.

The V gene is TRBV19, the J gene TRBJ1-6; D remains ambiguous. V was trimmed by 10 bases and J by 5 bases, leaving 9 bases between them. The CDR3 sequence is 12 residues long. Germline V CDR1 and CDR2: LNHDA, SQIVND (reference sequence). The CDR3 loop reads CATSSHNSPLHF. The CDR3 nucleotides read TGTGCCACGTCCAGCCATAATTCACCCCTCCACTTT.

This clonotype has only a few counts. The chain links TRBV7-9 to TRBJ1-2, with D tentatively TRBD1 (6 bases). This CDR3 is built from 16 residues. Trimming shortened V by 5 bases and J by 7 bases, and 23 bases separated the two germline ends. Germline loops: CDR1 SEHNR, CDR2 FQNEAQ (reference sequence). In nucleotides, the CDR3 is TGTGCCAGCAGCGATCGGGACAAAGGACCTCTCGTTGGCTACACCTTC. Protein: CASSDRDKGPLVGYTF.

The J gene is TRBJ1-2, the V gene TRBV12-3 or TRBV12-4; no clear D gene. V was pared by 3 bases and J by 3 bases, with 8 bases between. The CDR3 extends over 13 amino acids. DNA of the CDR3: TGTGCCAGCAGTTTTCCTGTATACTATGGCTACACCTTC. Amino acid sequence: CASSFPVYYGYTF.

The chain combines TRBV6-5 with TRBJ1-4; weak D call: TRBD1 (5 bases). Trimming removed 4 bases from V and 7 bases from J, with 19 bases in between. Per the germline V gene, CDR1 is MNHEY and CDR2 is SVGAGI. CDR3 length: 16 residues. The CDR3 protein is CASSLFPGTILEKLFF. Written as DNA, the CDR3 is TGTGCCAGCAGTTTATTTCCCGGGACCATCCTTGAAAAACTGTTTTTT.

The CDR3 reads CASSQGGRPLDGDTIYF. CDR3 sequence (DNA): TGTGCCAGCAGCCAAGGAGGTCGGCCTCTAGATGGGGACACCATATATTTT. The chain joins TRBV7-9 to TRBJ1-3; D remains unclear. The CDR3 is 17 amino acids. V dropped 5 bases and J dropped 8 bases, with 25 bases sitting between them. CDR1 is SEHNR and CDR2 is FQNEAQ in the germline V gene (reference sequence).

This clonotype showed up just a few times. The chain employs TRBV2 and TRBJ1-6; D is uncertain. Deletions cut 5 bases from V and 10 bases from J, with 18 bases between. Germline values: CDR1 SNHLY, CDR2 FYNNEI. The CDR3 sequence is 15 residues long. DNA for the CDR3: TGTGCCAGCAGTACGCCCGCGTACGGTAACTCACCCCTCCACTTT. Translated, it gives CASSTPAYGNSPLHF. The complete variable domain, with remaining parts taken from reference TRBV2 and TRBJ1-6, reads EPEVTQTPSHQVTQMGQEVILRCVPISNHLYFYWYRQILGQKVEFLVSFYNNEISEKSEIFDDQFSVERPDGSNFTLKIRSTKLEDSAMYFCASSTPAYGNSPLHFGNGTRLTVT.